This passage covers 19 T cell receptor beta chains from one sample sequenced in a study of T cells in Graves' hyperthyroidism and ophthalmopathy. RNA transcripts were the template for amplifying TCR beta CDR3 regions. The HTBI primer set was used in a first-round RT-PCR of the TCR CDR3. TCRdb redid the calling of the multiplex PCR reads with MiXCR, one entry per CDR3 protein. The sample holds about 300,000 distinct CDR3 sequences, about 15% seen once. The sequencing sample was made of blood. Receptor source: a man aged 25 to 45 with Graves' hyperthyroidism.

The genes are TRBV6-1 and TRBJ1-2, with 7 bases fitting TRBD1. With V trimmed by 7 bases and J by 3 bases, 8 bases remained unmatched. Germline CDR1 is MNHNS and CDR2 is SASEGT. This CDR3 region has 14 residues. CDR3 sequence (DNA): TGTGCCAGCACTAACAGGGGAAAGGACTATGGCTACACCTTC. This translates into CASTNRGKDYGYTF.

This clonotype was seen ten or more times. The chain employs TRBV6-1 and TRBJ2-5; 9 bases match TRBD2. With V trimmed by 5 bases and J by 5 bases, 6 bases remained unmatched. Per the germline V gene, CDR1 is MNHNS and CDR2 is SASEGT. This CDR3 contains 14 residues. The CDR3 bases are TGTGCCAGCAGTTTAGCGGGAGATGAGGAGACCCAGTACTTC. As protein: CASSLAGDEETQYF.

J is TRBJ2-3 and V is TRBV7-9; 9 nucleotides match TRBD1. Germline V CDR1 and CDR2: SEHNR, FQNEAQ (reference sequence). V lost 5 bases and J lost 3; bases outside the gene matches: 3. There are 14 residues in the CDR3. In DNA, the CDR3 is TGTGCCAGCAGCGTGGACAGGGGTACAGATACGCAGTATTTT. This sequence encodes CASSVDRGTDTQYF.

The chain recombines TRBV10-3 with TRBJ2-5; D tentatively reads TRBD1 or TRBD2 (5 bases each). Germline CDR1 reads ENHRY; CDR2 reads SYGVKD. V was trimmed by 11 bases and J by 5 bases, leaving 18 bases between them. This CDR3 region has 13 residues. The CDR3 sequence: CAARRVGRETQYF. The CDR3 nucleotides are TGTGCCGCTCGCAGGGTGGGACGGGAGACCCAGTACTTC.

This clonotype was counted only a few times. This chain uses TRBV11-1 with TRBJ2-2, with TRBD2 identical over 8 bases. The CDR3 covers 16 residues. The germline gives CDR1 SGHAT, CDR2 FQDESV (reference sequence). V lost 4 bases to trimming and J lost 6 bases; unmatched junction nucleotides: 10. CDR3 in DNA: TGTGCCAGCAGCTCCCGGACTAGCTCGGAGGCCGGGGAGCTGTTTTTT. Translated: CASSSRTSSEAGELFF. Together with reference TRBV11-1 and TRBJ2-2, the CDR3 gives the full variable domain: EAEVAQSPRYKITEKSQAVAFWCDPISGHATLYWYRQILGQGPELLVQFQDESVVDDSQLPKDRFSAERLKGVDSTLKIQPAELGDSAMYLCASSSRTSSEAGELFFGEGSRLTVL.

As concerns this clonotype: Compared with germline, one end of the junction differs, possibly owing to a read error. The chain uses TRBV11-2 and TRBJ2-7; D not resolved. This CDR3 is 15 amino acids long. Germline V gene lookup returns CDR1 SGHAT and CDR2 FQNNGV. The CDR3 sequence: CASRHLRSFSYERYF. The CDR3 DNA follows: TGTGCCAGCCGACACCTAAGGTCTTTCTCCTACGAGCGGTACTTC.

The chain employs TRBV27 and TRBJ2-2, with TRBD1 matching 9 bases. CDR3 length equals 16 residues. The germline V gene encodes CDR1 MNHEY and CDR2 SMNVEV (reference sequence). Trimming removed 0 bases from V and 5 bases from J; junction bases left unmatched: 4. Written as DNA, the CDR3 is TGTGCCAGCAGTTTATCACCGGGACAGGGTACCGGGGAGCTGTTTTTT. The encoded protein is CASSLSPGQGTGELFF.

V and J are TRBV5-4 and TRBJ2-5; D not certain. This CDR3 region has 13 residues. Germline values: CDR1 SGHNT, CDR2 YYREEE (reference sequence). V was trimmed by 4 bases and J by 2 bases, leaving 9 bases between them. In nucleotides, the CDR3 is TGTGCCAGCAGCCAACTCCAGCAAGAGACCCAGTACTTC. Translating it yields CASSQLQQETQYF.

This clonotype has a handful of counts. The chain employs TRBV20-1 and TRBJ2-3; 7 bases fit TRBD2. Germline V CDR1 and CDR2: DFQATT, SNEGSKA (reference sequence). V shed 5 bases and J 5 bases; nucleotides not matched to a gene: 16. This CDR3 is 16 amino acids long. CDR3 loop: CSAHLFGGGPVDTQYF. CDR3 in DNA: TGCAGTGCTCACCTTTTTGGGGGAGGGCCAGTAGATACGCAGTATTTT.

Ten or more counts support this clonotype. The gene calls are TRBV12-3 or TRBV12-4 and TRBJ2-7; D ambiguous. Trimming removed 6 bases from V and 2 bases from J, with 8 bases in between. This CDR3 is 12 amino acids long. CDR3 region: CASSQGTYEQYF. The DNA for the CDR3 is TGTGCCAGCAGCCAAGGAACCTACGAGCAGTACTTC.

V is TRBV7-2 and J is TRBJ1-2, with 8 nucleotides matching TRBD1. The V gene's germline CDR1 is SGHTA and CDR2 FQGNSA. Trimming removed 0 bases from V and 3 bases from J; junction bases left unmatched: 3. The CDR3 contains 15 residues. CDR3 protein: CASSLATGDYYGYTF. The CDR3 nucleotides read TGTGCCAGCAGCTTAGCGACAGGGGACTACTATGGCTACACCTTC.

The V gene is TRBV10-3, the J gene TRBJ2-7; 7 bases map to TRBD2. The CDR3 runs to 12 residues. Germline V gene sequence: CDR1 ENHRY, CDR2 SYGVKD. The V segment lost 11 bases and the J segment 6 bases; nucleotides outside the gene matches: 10. The CDR3 is CASWEGTGEQYF. The CDR3 DNA is TGTGCCTCATGGGAGGGGACGGGCGAGCAGTACTTC.

The chain has TRBV29-1 and TRBJ1-2; D perhaps matches TRBD1 (6 bases). V lost 7 bases and J 0 bases, leaving 12 bases between the germline ends. Looked up from germline, CDR1 is SQVTM and CDR2 is ANQGSEA. The CDR3 spans 13 residues. CDR3 sequence reads: CSAWTEANYGYTF. CDR3 bases: TGCAGCGCCTGGACAGAAGCTAACTATGGCTACACCTTC.

Many counts were recorded for this clonotype. The rearrangement links TRBV7-2 to TRBJ2-5; TRBD1 is a possible D gene (6 bases). The V end was cut by 3 bases, the J end by 7 bases, with 12 bases between. Germline V lookup: CDR1 SGHTA, CDR2 FQGNSA. The CDR3 is 13 amino acids. The CDR3, as DNA: TGTGCCAGCAGCTTTACGGGACACGGGACCCAGTACTTC. This translates into CASSFTGHGTQYF.

The genes are TRBV19 and TRBJ1-1; 9 positions agree with TRBD1. J lost 1 base, V lost 5 bases, and 8 bases had no gene match. There are 16 residues in the CDR3. CDR1 is LNHDA and CDR2 is SQIVND in the germline V gene (reference sequence). Here the CDR3 reads CASSRRQGEGNTEAFF. CDR3 nucleotides: TGTGCCAGTAGTCGCCGACAGGGGGAGGGGAACACTGAAGCTTTCTTT.

This clonotype was seen at least ten times. This chain links TRBV29-1 with TRBJ2-5, with 9 nucleotides matching TRBD1. The CDR3 contains 13 residues. The V gene end was trimmed by 3 bases and the J gene end by 7 bases; junction bases not matched to a gene: 6. Germline CDR1 and CDR2: SQVTM and ANQGSEA. CDR3 in amino acids: CSVELGQGPTQYF. CDR3 nucleotides: TGCAGCGTTGAGCTTGGACAGGGGCCGACCCAGTACTTC.

This clonotype was detected many times. This chain uses TRBV20-1 with TRBJ2-3; D gene uncertain. Trimming left V 1 base short and J 3 bases short, with 2 bases between. Germline CDR1 DFQATT, CDR2 SNEGSKA (reference sequence). This CDR3 has 11 residues. Written as DNA, the CDR3 is TGCAGTGCTAGAGGTACAGATACGCAGTATTTT. Protein: CSARGTDTQYF.

The chain has TRBV7-2 and TRBJ2-2, with D possibly TRBD1 on 5 matching bases. The germline V gene encodes CDR1 SGHTA and CDR2 FQGNSA. The V gene lost 3 bases and the J gene lost 6 bases, with 14 bases spanning the gap. The CDR3 has 15 amino acids. CDR3 region: CASSFPGFNPGELFF. The CDR3, as DNA: TGTGCCAGCAGCTTTCCAGGGTTTAACCCCGGGGAGCTGTTTTTT. Variable domain in full (rest from reference TRBV7-2 and TRBJ2-2): GAGVSQSPSNKVTEKGKDVELRCDPISGHTALYWYRQSLGQGLEFLIYFQGNSAPDKSGLPSDRFSAERTGGSVSTLTIQRTQQEDSAVYLCASSFPGFNPGELFFGEGSRLTVL.

This clonotype was recorded many times. The rearrangement joins TRBV2 to TRBJ1-5, with TRBD1 as a possible D gene (6 bases). This CDR3 region has 14 residues. V was shortened by 4 bases and J by 5 bases, with 12 bases between the two germline ends. Germline V CDR1 and CDR2: SNHLY, FYNNEI. CDR3 DNA sequence: TGTGCCAGCAGTGCACAGGGTGGCGATCAGCCCCAGCATTTT. It yields the protein CASSAQGGDQPQHF. The complete variable domain, with remaining parts taken from reference TRBV2 and TRBJ1-5, reads EPEVTQTPSHQVTQMGQEVILRCVPISNHLYFYWYRQILGQKVEFLVSFYNNEISEKSEIFDDQFSVERPDGSNFTLKIRSTKLEDSAMYFCASSAQGGDQPQHFGDGTRLSIL.